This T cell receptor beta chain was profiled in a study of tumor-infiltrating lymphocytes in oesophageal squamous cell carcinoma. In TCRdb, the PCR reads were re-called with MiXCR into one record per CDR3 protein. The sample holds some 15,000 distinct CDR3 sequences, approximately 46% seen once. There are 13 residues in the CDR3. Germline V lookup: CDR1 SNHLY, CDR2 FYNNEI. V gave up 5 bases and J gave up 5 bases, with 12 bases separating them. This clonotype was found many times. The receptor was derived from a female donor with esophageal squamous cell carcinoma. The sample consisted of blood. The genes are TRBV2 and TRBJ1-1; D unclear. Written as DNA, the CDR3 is TGTGCCAGCAGTCCCCGGGAAAGGACTGAAGCTTTCTTT. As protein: CASSPRERTEAFF.